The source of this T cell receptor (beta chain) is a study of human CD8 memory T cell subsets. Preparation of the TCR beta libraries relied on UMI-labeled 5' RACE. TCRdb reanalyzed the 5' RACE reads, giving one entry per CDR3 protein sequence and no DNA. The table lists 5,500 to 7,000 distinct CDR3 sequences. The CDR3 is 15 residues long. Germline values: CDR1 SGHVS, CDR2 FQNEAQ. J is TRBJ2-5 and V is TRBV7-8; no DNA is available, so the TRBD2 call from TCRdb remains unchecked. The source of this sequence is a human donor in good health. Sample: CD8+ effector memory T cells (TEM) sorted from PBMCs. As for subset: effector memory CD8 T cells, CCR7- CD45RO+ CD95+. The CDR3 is CASSLGSGAQETQYF.